The text below deals with one TCR beta chain. Its antigen is unknown. The data were obtained in a study of PD-L1 blockade in urothelial cancer. Study in general: The year 2014 saw patients start atezolizumab, 1,200 mg intravenously every 3 weeks. Blood analysis was done at 3 weeks (second dose) and 6 weeks after treatment began. Study-wide points: Durable-benefit patients showed greater tumor-associated blood clone expansion at 3 weeks.

Repertoires were generated with immunoSEQ multiplex PCR, while TCRdb's copy carries only in-frame clones and drops some. The sample consists of more than 55,000 clones, 70% to 90% of them appearing once. The ends lost 1 base at V and 5 bases at J; junction bases unmatched: 2. CDR1 is SGHTA and CDR2 is FQGNSA in the germline V gene. The CDR3 loop spans 14 amino acids. As to time point: pretreatment peripheral blood. Locally advanced or metastatic urothelial carcinoma affected the patients. The TCR originated in a man in his 70s with urothelial cancer. This chain connects TRBV7-2 to TRBJ2-1; TRBD2 agrees at 7 bases. The sample in question was PBMCs, obtained around atezolizumab (anti-PD-L1) treatment. The CDR3 DNA is TGTGCCAGCAGCTTAGAGCGGGAAGACAATGAGCAGTTCTTC. This sequence encodes CASSLEREDNEQFF.